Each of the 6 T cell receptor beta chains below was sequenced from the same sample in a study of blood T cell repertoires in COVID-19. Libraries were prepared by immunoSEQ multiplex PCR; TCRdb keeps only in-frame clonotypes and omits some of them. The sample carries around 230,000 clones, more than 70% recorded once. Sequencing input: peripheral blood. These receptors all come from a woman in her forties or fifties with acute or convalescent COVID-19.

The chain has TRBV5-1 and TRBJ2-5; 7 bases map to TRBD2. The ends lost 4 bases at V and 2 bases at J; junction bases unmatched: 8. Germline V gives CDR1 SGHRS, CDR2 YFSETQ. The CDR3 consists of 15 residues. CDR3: CASSVSGLVQETQYF. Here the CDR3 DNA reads TGCGCCAGCAGCGTTAGCGGGTTGGTACAAGAGACCCAGTACTTC.

CDR3 coding DNA: TGTGCCAGCAGTGATATACCCTCCGGGTATCAGCCCCAGCATTTT. Translated: CASSDIPSGYQPQHF. V usage is TRBV6-1 and J usage is TRBJ1-5; D is ambiguous. Trimming took off 3 bases at V and 5 bases at J, with 14 bases between the two ends. CDR1 and CDR2 from the germline V gene are MNHNS and SASEGT. The CDR3 is 15 residues long.

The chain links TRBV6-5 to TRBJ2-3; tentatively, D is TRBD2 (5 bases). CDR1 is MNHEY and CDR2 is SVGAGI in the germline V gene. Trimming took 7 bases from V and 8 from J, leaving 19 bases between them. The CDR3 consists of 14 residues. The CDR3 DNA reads TGTGCCAGCAAAGTCGGGGAGAATTCGGCTACGCAGTATTTT. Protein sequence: CASKVGENSATQYF.

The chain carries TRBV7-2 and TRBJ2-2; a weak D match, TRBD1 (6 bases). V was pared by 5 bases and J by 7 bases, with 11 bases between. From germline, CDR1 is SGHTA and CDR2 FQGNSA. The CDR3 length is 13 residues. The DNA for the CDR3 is TGTGCCAGCAGCCTACAGGGTGACGGGGAGCTGTTTTTT. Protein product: CASSLQGDGELFF.

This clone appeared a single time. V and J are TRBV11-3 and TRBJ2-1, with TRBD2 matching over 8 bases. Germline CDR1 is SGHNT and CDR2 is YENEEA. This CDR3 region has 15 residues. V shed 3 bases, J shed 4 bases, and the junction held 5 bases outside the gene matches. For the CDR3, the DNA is TGTGCCAGCAGCTTTACGGGAGGGCGGTACAATGAGCAGTTCTTC. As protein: CASSFTGGRYNEQFF.

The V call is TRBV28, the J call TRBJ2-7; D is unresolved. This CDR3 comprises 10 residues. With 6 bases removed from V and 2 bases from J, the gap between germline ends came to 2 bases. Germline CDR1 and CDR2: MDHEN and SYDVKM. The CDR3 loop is CASSTYEQYF. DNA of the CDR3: TGTGCCAGCAGCACCTACGAGCAGTACTTC.